The rows below give T cell receptor beta chains drawn from one sample of a study of shared clonotypes between healthy human individuals. This table comes from immunoSEQ multiplex PCR, and its TCRdb copy is limited to in-frame clones, with some not included. The data show a few million clones, 85% to 95% seen once. Sample: naive CD4+ T cells from PBMCs. All receptors come from a man in his late teens or twenties in good health. Some clones in this sample may be carry-over from other donors' samples. Both conserved end residues are part of each CDR3. A D gene is named only where the DNA matches it firmly. Only part of the rows carry a size: once, few, many, or a class if the clone is expanded.

size: NA; J: TRBJ2-7; V: TRBV18; D: NA; CDR3: CASSPLLGYEQYF; DNA: TGTGCCAGCTCACCACTACTAGGGTACGAGCAGTACTTC
size: NA; J: TRBJ2-5; V: TRBV2; D: TRBD1; CDR3: CASSEDRGEETQYF; DNA: TGTGCCAGCAGTGAAGACAGGGGTGAGGAGACCCAGTACTTC
size: once; J: TRBJ2-2; V: TRBV19; D: TRBD1; CDR3: CASSRNRGENTGELFF; DNA: TGTGCCAGTAGTAGAAACAGGGGAGAGAACACCGGGGAGCTGTTTTTT
size: NA; J: TRBJ2-3; V: TRBV5-1; D: TRBD2; CDR3: CASSLPRGGDTDTQYF; DNA: TGCGCCAGCAGCTTGCCTAGGGGAGGGGACACAGATACGCAGTATTTT
size: NA; J: TRBJ2-3; V: TRBV5-4; D: NA; CDR3: CASSVGGRASTDTQYF; DNA: TGTGCCAGCAGCGTTGGGGGCAGGGCTAGCACAGATACGCAGTATTTT
size: NA; J: TRBJ2-5; V: TRBV5-6; D: TRBD2; CDR3: CASSLTSGRTKRETQYF; DNA: TGTGCCAGCAGCTTGACTAGCGGGAGGACCAAAAGGGAGACCCAGTACTTC
size: NA; J: TRBJ1-1; V: TRBV30; D: NA; CDR3: CAWSAPYTLNTEAFF; DNA: TGTGCCTGGAGTGCCCCGTACACCCTGAACACTGAAGCTTTCTTT
size: NA; J: TRBJ2-7; V: TRBV19; D: TRBD2; CDR3: CASKGLAGPYEQYF; DNA: TGTGCCAGTAAGGGACTAGCGGGCCCCTACGAGCAGTACTTC
size: NA; J: TRBJ1-2; V: TRBV11-1; D: NA; CDR3: CASSLVGGRYTF; DNA: TGTGCCAGCAGCTTAGTCGGGGGCCGCTACACCTTC
size: NA; J: TRBJ1-1; V: TRBV11-3; D: NA; CDR3: CASSYVGANTEAFF; DNA: TGTGCCAGCAGCTACGTGGGGGCGAACACTGAAGCTTTCTTT
size: once; J: TRBJ2-1; V: TRBV9; D: NA; CDR3: CASSVAPGLVQKEQFF; DNA: TGTGCCAGCAGCGTAGCGCCCGGACTCGTTCAGAAAGAGCAGTTCTTC
size: NA; J: TRBJ2-1; V: TRBV5-1; D: TRBD2; CDR3: CASSLAGTKNNEQFF; DNA: TGCGCCAGCAGCTTGGCCGGGACTAAGAACAATGAGCAGTTCTTC
size: NA; J: TRBJ2-1; V: TRBV7-3; D: NA; CDR3: CASSLAGSNEQFF; DNA: TGTGCCAGCAGCTTAGCGGGGTCCAATGAGCAGTTCTTC
size: NA; J: TRBJ1-1; V: TRBV28; D: NA; CDR3: CASSLIGKAFF; DNA: TGTGCCAGCAGTTTAATTGGTAAAGCTTTCTTT
size: NA; J: TRBJ2-7; V: TRBV7-6; D: NA; CDR3: CASGVGGYEQYF; DNA: TGTGCCAGCGGAGTTGGGGGGTACGAGCAGTACTTC
size: NA; J: TRBJ2-7; V: TRBV9; D: TRBD2; CDR3: CASSVWPSGRDYEQYF; DNA: TGTGCCAGCAGCGTTTGGCCTAGCGGGAGGGACTACGAGCAGTACTTC
size: NA; J: TRBJ1-4; V: TRBV2; D: NA; CDR3: CASNDLGRLNEKLFF; DNA: TGTGCCAGCAACGATTTGGGACGGCTCAATGAAAAACTGTTTTTT
size: NA; J: TRBJ2-3; V: TRBV5-1; D: TRBD1; CDR3: CASSPGGAEDTQYF; DNA: TGCGCCAGCAGCCCAGGGGGCGCGGAAGATACGCAGTATTTT
size: NA; J: TRBJ2-3; V: TRBV6-1; D: TRBD1; CDR3: CASSVRQGDATDTQYF; DNA: TGTGCCAGCAGTGTCCGGCAGGGGGACGCCACAGATACGCAGTATTTT
size: NA; J: TRBJ1-1; V: TRBV5-6; D: TRBD1; CDR3: CASSLRQGGGDTEAFF; DNA: TGTGCCAGCAGCCTTAGACAGGGCGGGGGGGACACTGAAGCTTTCTTT
size: NA; J: TRBJ1-4; V: TRBV29-1; D: NA; CDR3: CSVMGANEKLFF; DNA: TGCAGCGTTATGGGGGCTAATGAAAAACTGTTTTTT
size: NA; J: TRBJ2-2; V: TRBV11-3; D: NA; CDR3: CASSLVYTGELFF; DNA: TGTGCCAGCAGCTTAGTGTACACCGGGGAGCTGTTTTTT
size: once; J: TRBJ2-1; V: TRBV9; D: NA; CDR3: CASSVVGRTGDEQFF; DNA: TGTGCCAGCAGCGTAGTCGGCCGAACGGGCGATGAGCAGTTCTTC
size: NA; J: TRBJ2-1; V: TRBV28; D: TRBD1; CDR3: CASEGQGGNEQFF; DNA: TGTGCCAGCGAGGGACAGGGGGGGAATGAGCAGTTCTTC
size: NA; J: TRBJ1-2; V: TRBV25-1; D: NA; CDR3: CASSERAGIYGYTF; DNA: TGTGCCAGCAGTGAACGAGCAGGAATCTATGGCTACACCTTC
size: NA; J: TRBJ1-1; V: TRBV28; D: NA; CDR3: CASRDSNTEAFF; DNA: TGTGCCAGCAGAGATTCGAACACTGAAGCTTTCTTT
size: NA; J: TRBJ1-2; V: TRBV7-9; D: TRBD1; CDR3: CASSPKGQGNAGYTF; DNA: TGTGCCAGCAGCCCCAAGGGACAGGGGAACGCTGGCTACACCTTC
size: once; J: TRBJ2-1; V: TRBV15; D: NA; CDR3: CATSRGREPVHEQFF; DNA: TGTGCCACCAGCAGAGGGAGGGAACCCGTCCATGAGCAGTTCTTC
size: NA; J: TRBJ1-2; V: TRBV28; D: NA; CDR3: CASTHRAHGYTF; DNA: TGTGCCAGCACCCACAGGGCACATGGCTACACCTTC
size: NA; J: TRBJ1-4; V: TRBV5-1; D: TRBD1; CDR3: CASSSGQGATNEKLFF; DNA: TGCGCCAGCAGCAGTGGACAGGGGGCCACTAATGAAAAACTGTTTTTT
size: NA; J: TRBJ2-7; V: TRBV14; D: NA; CDR3: CASSPQVSSYEQYF; DNA: TGTGCCAGCAGCCCACAGGTAAGCTCCTACGAGCAGTACTTC
size: NA; J: TRBJ2-3; V: TRBV6-6; D: NA; CDR3: CASTPTGGADTQYF; DNA: TGTGCCAGCACCCCCACGGGGGGCGCAGATACGCAGTATTTT
size: NA; J: TRBJ2-5; V: TRBV4-1; D: NA; CDR3: CASSQGRGRSSGTQYF; DNA: TGCGCCAGCAGCCAAGGACGCGGTCGGTCAAGTGGGACCCAGTACTTC
size: NA; J: TRBJ1-4; V: TRBV30; D: NA; CDR3: CAWSHFGDPSTNEKLFF; DNA: TGTGCCTGGAGTCATTTCGGAGATCCGTCAACTAATGAAAAACTGTTTTTT
size: NA; J: TRBJ1-3; V: TRBV5-8; D: TRBD1; CDR3: CASRAGTGLTLSGNTIYF; DNA: TGTGCCAGCAGGGCAGGGACAGGGCTTACCCTTTCTGGAAACACCATATATTTT
size: NA; J: TRBJ2-1; V: TRBV5-4; D: TRBD1; CDR3: CASTPTGGREQFF; DNA: TGTGCCAGCACCCCGACAGGGGGCCGTGAGCAGTTCTTC
size: NA; J: TRBJ2-3; V: TRBV5-1; D: NA; CDR3: CASSLEIATSTDTQYF; DNA: TGCGCCAGCAGCTTGGAGATAGCGACTAGCACAGATACGCAGTATTTT
size: NA; J: TRBJ2-1; V: TRBV5-4; D: TRBD2; CDR3: CASSFPTSGSYRNEQFF; DNA: TGTGCCAGCAGCTTCCCGACTAGCGGGAGCTACCGCAATGAGCAGTTCTTC
size: NA; J: TRBJ2-2; V: TRBV7-8; D: NA; CDR3: CASSFLFGTGELFF; DNA: TGTGCCAGCAGTTTTTTATTCGGCACCGGGGAGCTGTTTTTT
size: NA; J: TRBJ1-5; V: TRBV9; D: TRBD1; CDR3: CASSVGSSGVRGTEGNQPQHF; DNA: TGTGCCAGCAGCGTAGGGTCTTCGGGTGTTAGGGGGACAGAGGGTAATCAGCCCCAGCATTTT
size: NA; J: TRBJ1-2; V: TRBV18; D: TRBD1; CDR3: CASSPNRQGGGYTF; DNA: TGTGCCAGCTCACCGAATCGACAGGGTGGAGGCTACACCTTC
size: NA; J: TRBJ1-2; V: TRBV7-3; D: NA; CDR3: CASSLTGFEGYTF; DNA: TGTGCCAGCAGCTTAACAGGATTTGAGGGCTACACCTTC
size: NA; J: TRBJ1-3; V: TRBV6-1; D: NA; CDR3: CASSETSHYTNTIYF; DNA: TGTGCCAGCAGTGAAACGTCACATTATACCAACACCATATATTTT
size: NA; J: TRBJ1-1; V: TRBV7-2; D: NA; CDR3: CASSPLNTEAFF; DNA: TGTGCCAGCAGCCCACTGAACACTGAAGCTTTCTTT
size: NA; J: TRBJ2-7; V: TRBV18; D: TRBD2; CDR3: CASSLSGSSYEQYF; DNA: TGTGCCAGCTCACTCAGCGGGAGTTCCTACGAGCAGTACTTC
size: NA; J: TRBJ2-2; V: TRBV28; D: NA; CDR3: CASSFIFGGMNTGELFF; DNA: TGTGCCAGCAGTTTTATTTTTGGCGGGATGAACACCGGGGAGCTGTTTTTT
size: NA; J: TRBJ2-3; V: TRBV9; D: NA; CDR3: CASSVAPSPDTQYF; DNA: TGTGCCAGCAGCGTAGCACCTAGCCCAGATACGCAGTATTTT
size: NA; J: TRBJ2-1; V: TRBV11-2; D: NA; CDR3: CASSLGGFSSSYNEQFF; DNA: TGTGCCAGCAGCTTAGGAGGCTTTTCGAGCTCCTACAATGAGCAGTTCTTC
size: NA; J: TRBJ2-5; V: TRBV7-6; D: NA; CDR3: CASSLVLDPGRTQYF; DNA: TGTGCCAGCAGCTTAGTTTTAGACCCCGGGAGGACCCAGTACTTC
size: NA; J: TRBJ2-7; V: TRBV7-8; D: TRBD1; CDR3: CASSLRTGGYEQYF; DNA: TGTGCCAGCAGCCTGAGGACAGGCGGCTACGAGCAGTACTTC
size: NA; J: TRBJ2-1; V: TRBV5-1; D: TRBD1; CDR3: CASSLGDRENNEQFF; DNA: TGCGCCAGCAGCTTAGGGGACAGGGAGAACAATGAGCAGTTCTTC
size: NA; J: TRBJ2-7; V: TRBV7-2; D: NA; CDR3: CASSSRSTDTYEQYF; DNA: TGTGCCAGCAGCTCCAGATCGACAGATACCTACGAGCAGTACTTC
size: NA; J: TRBJ2-7; V: TRBV6-1; D: NA; CDR3: CASSVSVGLIYEQYF; DNA: TGTGCCAGCAGTGTTTCCGTAGGACTGATATACGAGCAGTACTTC
size: NA; J: TRBJ2-1; V: TRBV2; D: TRBD2; CDR3: CASSPVAGGWYNEQFF; DNA: TGTGCCAGCAGTCCCGTAGCGGGAGGATGGTACAATGAGCAGTTCTTC
size: NA; J: TRBJ2-5; V: TRBV7-2; D: TRBD1; CDR3: CASSPGTGEGTQYF; DNA: TGTGCCAGCAGCCCCGGGACAGGGGAGGGGACCCAGTACTTC
size: NA; J: TRBJ2-3; V: TRBV30; D: NA; CDR3: CAEGDKRPTDTQYF; DNA: TGTGCCGAGGGTGACAAGCGGCCCACAGATACGCAGTATTTT
size: NA; J: TRBJ2-1; V: TRBV7-3; D: TRBD1; CDR3: CASSVQGFYNEQFF; DNA: TGTGCCAGCAGCGTACAGGGGTTCTACAATGAGCAGTTCTTC
size: NA; J: TRBJ2-4; V: TRBV6-1; D: TRBD1; CDR3: CASSEVDRGAKNIQYF; DNA: TGTGCCAGCAGTGAAGTGGACAGGGGTGCCAAAAACATTCAGTACTTC